The text below deals with one T cell receptor (beta chain). The data derive from a study of blood T cell repertoires in COVID-19. CDR1 and CDR2 (germline): ENHRY, SYGVKD. V was shortened by 4 bases and J by 0 bases, with 10 bases between the two germline ends. The CDR3 has 15 residues. TCRdb's copy holds only in-frame clones and misses some; the assay was immunoSEQ multiplex PCR. The table lists approximately 250,000 clones, more than 65% of them singletons. This TCR was recovered from a middle-aged woman who had recovered from COVID-19. Sequencing was performed on peripheral blood. This chain connects TRBV10-3 to TRBJ1-3; D perhaps matches TRBD1 (6 bases). This CDR3 is CAISAGANSGNTIYF. The CDR3 DNA follows: TGTGCCATCAGTGCAGGGGCCAACTCTGGAAACACCATATATTTT.